This T cell receptor beta chain was sequenced during a study of blood T cell repertoires in COVID-19. Clones were sequenced by immunoSEQ multiplex PCR, and TCRdb holds only the in-frame ones, with some missing. The data show about 480,000 clones, 88% seen once. Participants came from fewer than 25 US areas, aged roughly 18 to 95 years. Two negative PCRs, clearance, or symptom resolution were required of recovered Cohort 3 donors. The sequence was collected from a woman aged 40 to 55 who had recovered from COVID-19. Specimen: PBMCs or T cells enriched from blood (not recorded which).

In nucleotides, the CDR3 is TGTGCCAGTAGTATAGACGGTCGGGGGAACACTGAAGCTTTCTTT. Translated: CASSIDGRGNTEAFF. The chain couples TRBV19 to TRBJ1-1; D is ambiguous. This CDR3 has 15 amino acids. The V gene lost 0 bases and the J gene lost 1 base, with 9 bases spanning the gap. CDR1 is LNHDA, CDR2 SQIVND, per germline (reference sequence).